The clone carrying this T cell receptor (beta chain) was observed a handful of times. As yet, its antigen is unknown. This entry comes from a study of T-cell memory formation after mild COVID-19. Study overall: The TCR clusters were mostly specific to one donor. Study-wide points: While clones contracting from day 15 to 85 were balanced between CD4 and CD8, later expanders leaned CD4+.

Germline CDR1 is SGHKS and CDR2 is YYEKEE (reference sequence). This CDR3 region has 14 residues. V was shortened by 2 bases and J by 6 bases, with 13 bases between the two germline ends. TCRdb reprocessed the 5' RACE reads with MiXCR, giving one entry per CDR3 protein. Seen here are some 100,000 distinct CDR3 sequences, 8.5% to 14% observed once, and the top ten hold approximately 39%. Sequenced material: PBMCs or a T cell subset sorted from them (not recorded which). This receptor was obtained from a young man who had mild COVID-19 (a few samples of this study predate the infection). Cell type and time point are not known. The chain joins TRBV5-5 to TRBJ2-3; D remains unclear. Written as DNA, the CDR3 is TGTGCCAGCAGCTTCCTCCTGACTGATGATACGCAGTATTTT. It specifies CASSFLLTDDTQYF.